The rows below give T cell receptor beta chains drawn from one sample of a study of blood T cell repertoires in COVID-19. Sequenced by immunoSEQ multiplex PCR; TCRdb stores in-frame clones only, minus some. Found here are about 250,000 clones, 82% of them singletons; the top ten hold 4.7%. Sequenced: peripheral blood. Source of these receptors: a woman between 65 and 79 years old with acute or convalescent COVID-19. The CDR3 runs from the conserved cysteine through the conserved F or W. D genes are given only for firm matches. Clone size is shown for a subset of rows, as once, few, many or a class of expanded clone.

J gene	clone size	D gene	V gene	CDR3 DNA	CDR3 protein
TRBJ2-6	.	TRBD1	TRBV7-2	TGTGCCAGCAGCTTTGGCGACAGGGCCTCTGGGGCCAACGTCCTGACTTTC	CASSFGDRASGANVLTF
TRBJ2-3	.	TRBD2	TRBV28	TGTGCCAGCAGCAGGCTAGCGGGGCCAGATACGCAGTATTTT	CASSRLAGPDTQYF
TRBJ1-1	.	.	TRBV21-1	TGTGCCAGCAGCAAAGCTAGACTTTTGAACACTGAAGCTTTCTTT	CASSKARLLNTEAFF
TRBJ2-5	.	TRBD1	TRBV28	TGTGCCAGCAGTCCCGACAGGGTACGGGGAGAGACCCAGTACTTC	CASSPDRVRGETQYF
TRBJ1-5	.	.	TRBV24-1	TGTGCCACCAGTGACCCAGGACAGCAGCCCCAGCATTTT	CATSDPGQQPQHF
TRBJ1-1	once	.	TRBV5-4	TGTGCCAGCAGCCCGACAGGAAGGGGTTACGAAGCTTTCTTT	CASSPTGRGYEAFF
TRBJ2-4	.	TRBD2	TRBV4-2	TGTGCCAGCAGCCAAGTAGAAGCGGGGGTAAACATTCAGTACTTC	CASSQVEAGVNIQYF
TRBJ1-2	.	.	TRBV6-5	TGTGCCAGCAGTTACGGGAGGCGGTACGGCTACACCTTC	CASSYGRRYGYTF
TRBJ2-5	.	TRBD1	TRBV7-7	TGTGCTAGCAGCTTATCGGGACAGGGCCCTCAAGAGACCCAGTACTTC	CASSLSGQGPQETQYF
TRBJ1-2	few	TRBD1	TRBV4-3	TGCGCCAGCAGCACCAGGACAGGGGAATATGGCTACACCTTC	CASSTRTGEYGYTF
TRBJ1-6	.	.	TRBV19	TGTGCCAGTAGTATGCTGTCTATCTCATATAATTCACCCCTCCACTTT	CASSMLSISYNSPLHF
TRBJ1-5	.	TRBD1	TRBV27	TGTGCCAGCAGTCGCACAGGGGCCCTGCAGCCCCAGCATTTT	CASSRTGALQPQHF
TRBJ2-5	.	.	TRBV5-1	TGCGCCAGCAGCTGGGGCTCAGTCGAGACCCAGTACTTC	CASSWGSVETQYF
TRBJ1-1	.	.	TRBV27	TGTGCCAGCAGTTTTTCAACTTCCGGCACTGAAGCTTTCTTT	CASSFSTSGTEAFF
TRBJ1-1	.	.	TRBV11-2	TGTGCCAGCAGCTTCGTGAACACTGAAGCTTTCTTT	CASSFVNTEAFF
TRBJ1-6	once	TRBD1	TRBV27	TGTGCCAGCAGTTGGACAGGGAATTCACCCCTCCACTTT	CASSWTGNSPLHF
TRBJ2-1	once	TRBD2	TRBV18	TGTGCCAGCTCACCTCGACTAGCGGGGGCCCTCCGTTTTCGTGAGCAGTTCTTC	CASSPRLAGALRFREQFF
TRBJ1-2	.	.	TRBV18	TGTGCCAGCTCACCAAGGAATACAGGGCCAACTAATGGCTACACCTTC	CASSPRNTGPTNGYTF
TRBJ2-7	.	.	TRBV27	TGTGCCAGCACCCCTAAGGGGGGGCTGTGGGAGCAGTACTTC	CASTPKGGLWEQYF
TRBJ2-7	.	.	TRBV7-9	TGTGCCAGCAGCGCAATAGGGGGGGCTGCGGAGGAGCAGTACTTC	CASSAIGGAAEEQYF
TRBJ2-3	.	.	TRBV7-9	TGTGCCAGCAGCTTAGTTAGTTCCACAGATACGCAGTATTTT	CASSLVSSTDTQYF
TRBJ2-3	few	TRBD2	TRBV15	TGTGCCACCAGCAGTCCCGGCCTAGCGGGGGGGCCGGGCACAGATACGCAGTATTTT	CATSSPGLAGGPGTDTQYF
TRBJ1-2	.	.	TRBV5-1	TGCGCCATCGATGGCTACACCTTC	CAIDGYTF
TRBJ1-3	.	.	TRBV19	TGTGCCAGTAGCCCTACAGGGACCTCTGGAAACACCATATATTTT	CASSPTGTSGNTIYF
TRBJ2-2	.	.	TRBV19	TGTGCCAGTAGTATTTACGCGGTAGATAACACCGGGGAGCTGTTTTTT	CASSIYAVDNTGELFF
TRBJ1-1	.	.	TRBV5-1	TGCGCCAGCAGCTTGGCAGTGAACACTGAAGCTTTCTTT	CASSLAVNTEAFF
TRBJ2-1	.	TRBD1	TRBV6-5	TGTGCCAGCAGTTCCCGGGACAGGGCCAATGAGCAGTTCTTC	CASSSRDRANEQFF
TRBJ1-3	few	.	TRBV9	TGTGCCAGCCGAGGAGTTTCTGGAAACACCATATATTTT	CASRGVSGNTIYF
TRBJ1-2	.	.	TRBV6-5	TGTGCCAGCAGCCTGGGACTTAACTATGGCTACACCTTC	CASSLGLNYGYTF
TRBJ1-3	.	TRBD1	TRBV28	TGTGCCAGCAGACCCTCGGAGGGGGCGAGAGGAAACACCATATATTTT	CASRPSEGARGNTIYF
TRBJ1-3	once	.	TRBV4-2	TGTGCCAGCAGCCAAGTCCGACGGAGCTCTGGAAACACCATATATTTT	CASSQVRRSSGNTIYF
TRBJ1-4	.	TRBD1	TRBV6-2/TRBV6-3	TGTGCCAGCAGTTCCGCCGGGACAGGGGAAGGCTTTTTT	CASSSAGTGEGFF
TRBJ1-5	.	TRBD1	TRBV28	TGTGCCAGCAGTTCATACAGGGGGGGTCAGCCCCAGCATTTT	CASSSYRGGQPQHF
TRBJ1-6	few	.	TRBV5-4	TGTGCCAGCAGCTTAGCCAGGGGAAGTTCACCCCTCCACTTT	CASSLARGSSPLHF
TRBJ1-2	.	.	TRBV27	TGTGCCAGCAGTTTTCGAGGATATGGCTACACCTTC	CASSFRGYGYTF
TRBJ1-2	.	TRBD1	TRBV7-2	TGTGCCAGCAGCTTAGGGGGCCTGCAGGGGGCGGGCTACACCTTC	CASSLGGLQGAGYTF
TRBJ1-4	few	.	TRBV5-1	TGCGCCAGCAGCTTGGCCAGAGGGACTAATGAAAAACTGTTTTTT	CASSLARGTNEKLFF
TRBJ1-6	.	.	TRBV28	TGTGCCAGCAGGTTGGGGCAGATTAATTCACCCCTCCACTTT	CASRLGQINSPLHF
TRBJ1-2	.	.	TRBV19	TGTGCCAGTAGCCTACAGAGCACCTATGGCTACACCTTC	CASSLQSTYGYTF
TRBJ2-7	.	.	TRBV6-5	TGTGCCAGCAGTTACTCGCCCGGGTCACGGAATTACGAGCAGTACTTC	CASSYSPGSRNYEQYF
TRBJ2-7	.	TRBD1	TRBV18	TGTGCCAGCTCACCGGAGACAGGGTTGATCTTC	CASSPETGLIF
TRBJ2-2	.	TRBD1	TRBV7-8	TGTGCCAGCAGCCCAACAGGGGCGAACACCGGGGAGCTGTTTTTT	CASSPTGANTGELFF
TRBJ1-6	.	TRBD1	TRBV5-6	TGTGCCAGCAGCTTACAGGGGGGTAATTCACCCCTCCACTTT	CASSLQGGNSPLHF
TRBJ2-3	.	TRBD1	TRBV7-9	TGTGCCAGCAGCTTGAGGGGACAGGGCGGGGCAGATACGCAGTATTTT	CASSLRGQGGADTQYF
TRBJ1-2	few	TRBD1	TRBV29-1	TGCAGCGTACACAGGGGACGGTATGGCTACACCTTC	CSVHRGRYGYTF
TRBJ2-3	.	TRBD2	TRBV19	TGTGCCAGTAGTATAGGACGGGGGGGCCCCACAGATACGCAGTATTTT	CASSIGRGGPTDTQYF
TRBJ1-3	.	.	TRBV19	TGTGCCAGTAGTATAGCCCTGAACGACTTCTCTGGAAACACCATATATTTT	CASSIALNDFSGNTIYF
TRBJ1-1	.	.	TRBV7-9	TGTGCCAGCAGCTTAGTTGCGGGGGCGACTGAAGCTTTCTTT	CASSLVAGATEAFF
TRBJ1-5	.	.	TRBV13	TGTGCCAGCAGCTCCAACCCCCAAGAGGGGGTTGAAAGCAATCAGCCCCAGCATTTT	CASSSNPQEGVESNQPQHF
TRBJ2-5	.	TRBD1	TRBV29-1	TGCAGCGTTGGTGGGTCGGGACAGAGACAAGAGACCCAGTACTTC	CSVGGSGQRQETQYF
TRBJ2-7	.	.	TRBV24-1	TGTGCCACCAGTGACCCCAAACAGGGCTACGAGCAGTACTTC	CATSDPKQGYEQYF
TRBJ1-2	.	.	TRBV12-3/TRBV12-4	TGTGCCAGCAGTTTGGCAGGAGGCTACACCTTC	CASSLAGGYTF
TRBJ2-4	.	.	TRBV19	TGTGCCAGTAGTTCCCCAGGGGACAAAAACATTCAGTACTTC	CASSSPGDKNIQYF